The clone carrying this T cell receptor beta chain was found a few times. The data were produced by immunoSEQ multiplex PCR, yet TCRdb's version contains in-frame clones alone and is incomplete. The sample lists 250,000 to 300,000 clones; around 84% were seen once. The data were taken from a study of blood T cell repertoires in COVID-19. About the study: T cells, B-cell-depleted T cells, or PBMCs supplied cDNA or gDNA.

Germline CDR1 and CDR2: SGHTA and FQGTGA. This CDR3 has 16 amino acids. The V gene end was trimmed by 5 bases and the J gene end by 3 bases; junction bases not matched to a gene: 6. The sequencing sample was made of PBMCs or T cells enriched from blood (not recorded which). The source is a man younger than 45 with acute COVID-19. V usage is TRBV7-3 and J usage is TRBJ2-1, with 11 positions matching TRBD2. For the CDR3, the DNA is TGTGCCAGCAGCGAGCCGGGACTAGCGGACTACAATGAGCAGTTCTTC. Protein product: CASSEPGLADYNEQFF.